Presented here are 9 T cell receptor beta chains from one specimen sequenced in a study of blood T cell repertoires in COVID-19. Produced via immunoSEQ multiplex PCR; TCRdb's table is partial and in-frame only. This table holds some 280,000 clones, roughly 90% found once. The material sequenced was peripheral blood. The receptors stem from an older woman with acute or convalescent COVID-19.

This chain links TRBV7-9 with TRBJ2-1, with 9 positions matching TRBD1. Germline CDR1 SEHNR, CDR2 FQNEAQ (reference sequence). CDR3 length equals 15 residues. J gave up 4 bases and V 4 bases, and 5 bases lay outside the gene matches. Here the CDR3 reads CASSYPGTGYNEQFF. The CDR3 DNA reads TGTGCCAGCAGCTACCCCGGGACAGGGTACAATGAGCAGTTCTTC. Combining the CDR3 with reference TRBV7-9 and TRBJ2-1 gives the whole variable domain DTGVSQNPRHKITKRGQNVTFRCDPISEHNRLYWYRQTLGQGPEFLTYFQNEAQLEKSRLLSDRFSAERPKGSFSTLEIQRTEQGDSAMYLCASSYPGTGYNEQFFGPGTRLTVL.

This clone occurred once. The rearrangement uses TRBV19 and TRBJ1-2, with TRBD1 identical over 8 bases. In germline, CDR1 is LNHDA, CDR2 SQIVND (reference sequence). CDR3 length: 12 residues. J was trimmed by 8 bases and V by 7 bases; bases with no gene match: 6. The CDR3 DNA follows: TGTGCCAGTAATCCCCGACAGGGGGGCTACACCTTC. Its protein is CASNPRQGGYTF.

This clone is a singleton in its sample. The CDR3 DNA follows: TGTGCCAGCTCACCTACGAGCACTGAAGCTTTCTTT. Amino acids: CASSPTSTEAFF. This chain links TRBV18 with TRBJ1-1; D remains unclear. Germline values: CDR1 KGHSH, CDR2 LQKENI. V was trimmed by 3 bases and J by 4 bases, leaving 6 bases between them. The CDR3 totals 12 residues. Complete variable domain (other parts from reference TRBV18 and TRBJ1-1): NAGVMQNPRHLVRRRGQEARLRCSPMKGHSHVYWYRQLPEEGLKFMVYLQKENIIDESGMPKERFSAEFPKEGPSILRIQQVVRGDSAAYFCASSPTSTEAFFGQGTRLTVV.

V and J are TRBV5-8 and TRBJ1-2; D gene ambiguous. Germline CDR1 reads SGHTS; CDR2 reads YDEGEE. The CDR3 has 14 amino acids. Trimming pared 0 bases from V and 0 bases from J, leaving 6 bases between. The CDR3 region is CASSLAPANYGYTF. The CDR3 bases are TGTGCCAGCAGCTTGGCGCCAGCTAACTATGGCTACACCTTC.

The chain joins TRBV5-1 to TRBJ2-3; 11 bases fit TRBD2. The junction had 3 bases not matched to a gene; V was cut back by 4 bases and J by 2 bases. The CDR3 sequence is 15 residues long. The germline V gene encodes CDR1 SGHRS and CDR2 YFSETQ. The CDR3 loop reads CASSVGLADTDTQYF. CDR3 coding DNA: TGCGCCAGCAGCGTGGGACTAGCGGACACAGATACGCAGTATTTT.

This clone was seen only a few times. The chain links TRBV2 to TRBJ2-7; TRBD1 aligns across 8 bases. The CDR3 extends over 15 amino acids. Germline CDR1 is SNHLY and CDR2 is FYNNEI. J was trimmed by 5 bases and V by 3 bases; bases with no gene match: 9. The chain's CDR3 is CASSEGTGGFNEQYF. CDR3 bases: TGTGCCAGCAGTGAGGGAACAGGGGGTTTTAACGAGCAGTACTTC.

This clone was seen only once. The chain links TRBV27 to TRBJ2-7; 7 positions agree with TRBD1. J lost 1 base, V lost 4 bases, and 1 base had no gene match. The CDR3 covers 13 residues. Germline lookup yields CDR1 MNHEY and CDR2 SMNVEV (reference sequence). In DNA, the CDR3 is TGTGCCAGCAGTTCACAGGGGTCCTACGAGCAGTACTTC. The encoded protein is CASSSQGSYEQYF.

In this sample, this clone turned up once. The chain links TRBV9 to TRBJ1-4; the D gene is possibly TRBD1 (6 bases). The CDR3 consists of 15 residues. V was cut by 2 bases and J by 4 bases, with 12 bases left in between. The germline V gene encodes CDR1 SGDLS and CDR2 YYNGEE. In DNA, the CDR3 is TGTGCCAGCAGCGTCTCACAGGGCTATAATGAAAAACTGTTTTTT. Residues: CASSVSQGYNEKLFF.

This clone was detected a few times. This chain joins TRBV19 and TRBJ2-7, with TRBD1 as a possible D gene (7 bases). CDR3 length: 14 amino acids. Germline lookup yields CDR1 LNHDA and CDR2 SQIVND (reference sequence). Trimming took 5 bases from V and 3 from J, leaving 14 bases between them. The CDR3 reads CASSVPGGGYEQYF. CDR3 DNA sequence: TGTGCCAGTAGTGTTCCAGGGGGAGGCTACGAGCAGTACTTC. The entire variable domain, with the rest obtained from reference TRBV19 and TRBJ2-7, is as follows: DGGITQSPKYLFRKEGQNVTLSCEQNLNHDAMYWYRQDPGQGLRLIYYSQIVNDFQKGDIAEGYSVSREKKESFPLTVTSAQKNPTAFYLCASSVPGGGYEQYFGPGTRLTVT.